Listed here is a single T cell receptor beta chain. Its specificity is unknown. The repertoire was sequenced with immunoSEQ multiplex PCR; TCRdb's copy has only in-frame clones and lacks some. The specimen's table records about 40,000 clones. This sample stems from a study of T cells in women clearing cervical HPV infection. General study findings and limits: Cases and controls were distinguished at AUC about 0.8 by richness and V genes.

The clonotype was recovered from a woman aged 18 to 69 with a cervical HPV16 infection that either progressed to CIN3+ or cleared (not recorded which). Material for sequencing was blood buffy coat.

CDR3 region: CAWTSGSFLYEQYF. CDR3 DNA (partial): TGTGCCTGGACTAGCGGGAGTTTTCTCTACGAG. This chain links TRBV30 with TRBJ2-7; 10 positions agree with TRBD2. The read falls 3 residues short of the CDR3 end, and the missing part is taken from the germline J gene. The CDR3 consists of 14 residues. Trimming cost V 4 bases and J 3 bases; bases outside gene matches: 6. Looked up from germline, CDR1 is GTSNPN and CDR2 is SVGIG (reference sequence). Based on the CDR3 plus reference TRBV30 and TRBJ2-7, the full variable domain is SQTIHQWPATLVQPVGSPLSLECTVEGTSNPNLYWYRQAAGRGLQLLFYSVGIGQISSEVPQNLSASRPQDRQFILSSKKLLLSDSGFYLCAWTSGSFLYEQYFGPGTRLTVT.